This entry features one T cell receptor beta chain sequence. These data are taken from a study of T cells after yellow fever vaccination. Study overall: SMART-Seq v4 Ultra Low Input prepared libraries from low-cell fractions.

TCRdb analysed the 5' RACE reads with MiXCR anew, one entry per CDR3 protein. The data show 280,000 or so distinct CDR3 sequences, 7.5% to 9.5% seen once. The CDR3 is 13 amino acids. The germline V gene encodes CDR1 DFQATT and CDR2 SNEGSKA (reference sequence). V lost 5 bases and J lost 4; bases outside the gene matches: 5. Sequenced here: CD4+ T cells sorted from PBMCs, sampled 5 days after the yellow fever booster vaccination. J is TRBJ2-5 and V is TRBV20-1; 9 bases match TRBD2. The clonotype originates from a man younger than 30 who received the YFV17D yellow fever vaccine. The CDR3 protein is CSASTTSGETQYF. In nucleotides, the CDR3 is TGCAGTGCTTCTACGACTAGCGGAGAGACCCAGTACTTC.